Listed here are 13 T cell receptor beta chains from one sample, sequenced in a study of CD8 T cells in Susac syndrome. The RNA input was roughly 0.45 to 1 ug, and it was reverse transcribed with random hexamers. In TCRdb, the immunoSEQ multiplex PCR reads were re-called with MiXCR into one record per CDR3 protein. The sample has 55,000 to 70,000 distinct CDR3 sequences; 95% are singletons. The specimen sequenced was CD8+ T cells from PBMCs. The receptors derive from a human donor in good health.

The rearrangement links TRBV12-3 or TRBV12-4 to TRBJ1-5, with TRBD1 matching over 8 bases. The CDR3 loop spans 15 amino acids. Losses at the gene ends were 4 bases for V and 10 bases for J; bases not matched to a gene: 12. The CDR3 DNA follows: TGTGCCAGCAGTTCGGGACAGGAAGCAATCAGCCCCCAGCATTTT. The encoded protein is CASSSGQEAISPQHF.

This chain connects TRBV4-1 to TRBJ2-3; D is unresolved. CDR3 length: 14 residues. Germline CDR1 is MGHRA and CDR2 is YSYEKL. Deletions cut 1 base from V and 4 bases from J, with 9 bases between. CDR3 region: CASSQASRADTQYF. CDR3 bases: TGCGCCAGCAGCCAAGCCTCGCGCGCAGATACGCAGTATTTT.

This clonotype has more than one count but fewer than ten. The rearrangement links TRBV19 to TRBJ1-1, with a possible D match to TRBD1 (5 bases). This CDR3 has 13 residues. Germline lookup yields CDR1 LNHDA and CDR2 SQIVND (reference sequence). V gave up 5 bases and J gave up 1 base, with 8 bases separating them. Here the CDR3 reads CASSLGPNTEAFF. The CDR3 DNA reads as TGTGCCAGTAGTCTGGGGCCGAACACTGAAGCTTTCTTT.

The DNA for the CDR3 is TGTGCCAGCAGCCAAGAACAGGGGTATAATTCACCCCTCCACTTT. Residues: CASSQEQGYNSPLHF. V gene TRBV3-1 combines with J gene TRBJ1-6; 7 bases agree with TRBD1. Germline V gene lookup returns CDR1 LGHDT and CDR2 YNNKEL (reference sequence). This CDR3 comprises 15 residues. The J segment lost 4 bases and the V segment lost 0 bases, leaving 0 bases of the junction unmatched.

The chain links TRBV3-1 to TRBJ2-1, with D maybe TRBD2 (5 bases). From germline, CDR1 is LGHDT and CDR2 YNNKEL (reference sequence). V lost 3 bases to trimming and J lost 7 bases, with 16 bases between them. The CDR3 contains 15 residues. The CDR3 nucleotides read TGTGCCAGCAGCCAGCCCACTGACTATGCGAATGAGCAGTTCTTC. This codes for CASSQPTDYANEQFF.

This clonotype has only one observation. The chain recombines TRBV29-1 with TRBJ1-2; 7 bases line up with TRBD1. The length of the CDR3 is 13 residues. J gave up 4 bases and V 6 bases, and 8 bases lay outside the gene matches. From germline, CDR1 is SQVTM and CDR2 ANQGSEA. The CDR3 sequence is CSVGTDLFYGYTF. The DNA of the CDR3 is TGCAGCGTGGGGACAGACCTTTTCTATGGCTACACCTTC.

V usage is TRBV29-1 and J usage is TRBJ1-1, with a weak D call TRBD1 (5 bases). Trimming removed 5 bases from V and 1 base from J, with 20 bases in between. There are 16 residues in the CDR3. Germline CDR1 SQVTM, CDR2 ANQGSEA. CDR3 bases: TGCAGCGTTCCCCCTCTGAAGGGGCAAACGAACACTGAAGCTTTCTTT. The encoded protein is CSVPPLKGQTNTEAFF.

The genes are TRBV5-6 and TRBJ2-7, with D possibly matching TRBD2 (5 bases). Deletions cut 6 bases from V and 3 bases from J, with 13 bases between. CDR3 size: 13 residues. Germline CDR1 reads SGHDT; CDR2 reads YYEEEE. In nucleotides, the CDR3 is TGTGCCAGCACCATTGGGGAGAACTACGAGCAGTACGTC. Translation gives CASTIGENYEQYV.

The chain employs TRBV27 and TRBJ2-1, with 9 bases identical to TRBD2. V was pared by 2 bases and J by 6 bases, with 11 bases of the junction left unmatched. Germline V gene lookup returns CDR1 MNHEY and CDR2 SMNVEV (reference sequence). The CDR3 runs to 17 residues. Here the CDR3 reads CASSLLAGSPGGNEQFF. For the CDR3, the DNA is TGTGCCAGCAGTTTACTAGCGGGATCCCCGGGGGGCAATGAGCAGTTCTTC.

The V gene is TRBV29-1, the J gene TRBJ2-2; 8 bases agree with TRBD1. Trimming at V came to 6 bases and at J to 5 bases, leaving 5 bases not matched to a gene. This CDR3 spans 13 amino acids. Germline lookup yields CDR1 SQVTM and CDR2 ANQGSEA. The CDR3 DNA is TGCAGCGTCGAGACAGGGGTTACCGGGGAGCTGTTTTTT. This codes for CSVETGVTGELFF.

The V gene is TRBV4-3, the J gene TRBJ1-4, with D perhaps matching TRBD1 (6 bases). The ends were cut back, 4 bases at V and 6 bases at J, with 12 bases in the middle. Per the germline V gene, CDR1 is LGHNA and CDR2 is YSLEER. The CDR3 totals 14 residues. The CDR3 sequence is CASSLRQVHEKLFF. The CDR3 nucleotides read TGCGCCAGCAGCCTTCGACAGGTTCATGAAAAACTGTTTTTT.

V is TRBV9 and J is TRBJ1-2; 10 nucleotides agree with TRBD1. In germline, CDR1 is SGDLS, CDR2 YYNGEE. The CDR3 extends over 14 amino acids. V was pared by 3 bases and J by 8 bases, with 7 bases of the junction left unmatched. DNA for the CDR3: TGTGCCAGCAGCGCCGGGACAGGGGTCGGCGGCTACACCTTC. Protein sequence: CASSAGTGVGGYTF.

This clonotype was seen once. This sequence joins TRBV9 and TRBJ2-3; D is unresolved. The CDR3 contains 13 residues. CDR1 SGDLS and CDR2 YYNGEE come from the germline V gene. Trimming pared 0 bases from V and 6 bases from J, leaving 8 bases between. CDR3 DNA sequence: TGTGCCAGCAGCGTAGTAGCAGAGGATACGCAGTATTTT. Its protein is CASSVVAEDTQYF.